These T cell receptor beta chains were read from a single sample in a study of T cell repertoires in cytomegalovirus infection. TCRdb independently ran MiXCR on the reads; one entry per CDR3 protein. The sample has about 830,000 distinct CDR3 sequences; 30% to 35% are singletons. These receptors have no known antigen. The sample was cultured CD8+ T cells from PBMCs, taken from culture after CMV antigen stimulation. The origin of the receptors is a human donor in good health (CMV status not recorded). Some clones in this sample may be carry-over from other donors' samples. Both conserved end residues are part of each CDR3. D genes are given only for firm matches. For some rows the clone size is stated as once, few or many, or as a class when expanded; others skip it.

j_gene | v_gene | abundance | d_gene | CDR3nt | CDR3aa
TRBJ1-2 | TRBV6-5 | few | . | TGTGCCAGCACCACCATGGACCTTTCACAGGGTGGCTACACCTTC | CASTTMDLSQGGYTF
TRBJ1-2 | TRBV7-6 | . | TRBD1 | TGTGCCAGCAGCCCCTGGGACAGACTGAACTATGGCTACACCTTC | CASSPWDRLNYGYTF
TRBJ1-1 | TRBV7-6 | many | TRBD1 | TGTGCCAGCAGGGCAGGGGGCGTTAGGACTGAAGCTTTCTTT | CASRAGGVRTEAFF
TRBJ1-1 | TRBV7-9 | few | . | TGTGCCAGCACCACAGCCACTGAAGCTTTCTTT | CASTTATEAFF
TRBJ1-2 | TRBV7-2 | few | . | TGTGCCAGCAGCTTACCTCTTGATCACAATGTTCGCTACACCTTC | CASSLPLDHNVRYTF
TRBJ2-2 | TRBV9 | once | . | TGTGCCAGCAGCGTAGGTGGGAGTAGTAACACCGGGGAGCTGTTTTTT | CASSVGGSSNTGELFF
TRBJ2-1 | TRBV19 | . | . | TGTGCCAGTAGTATCCAAGCGGAGGGGTACAATGAGCAGTTCTTC | CASSIQAEGYNEQFF
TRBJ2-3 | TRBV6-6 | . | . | TGTGCCAGCAGTTACGACTTGCGGATCCCTAGCACAGATACGCAGTATTTT | CASSYDLRIPSTDTQYF
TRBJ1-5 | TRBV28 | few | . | TGTGCCAGCAGTTTATCGGCCAGGATCGCAAGAGGTCAGCCCCAGCATTTT | CASSLSARIARGQPQHF
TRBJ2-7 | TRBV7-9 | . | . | TGTGCCAGCCTGGCGGATGGGTGGCACGAGCAGTACTTC | CASLADGWHEQYF
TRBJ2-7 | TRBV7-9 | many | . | TGTGCCAGCAGCTCCCGACAGACTTACGAGCAGTACTTC | CASSSRQTYEQYF
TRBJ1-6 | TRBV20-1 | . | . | TGCAGTGCTAGGGCAGGATCCCCACCCCTCCACTTT | CSARAGSPPLHF
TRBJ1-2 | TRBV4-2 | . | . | TGTGCCAGCAGCCAATCCACAGGAGTCGTTCTAGGCTATGGCTACACCTTC | CASSQSTGVVLGYGYTF
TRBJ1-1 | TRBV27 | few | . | TGTGCCAGCCTCGCGAGGGGCCGGGGGAGTGAAGCTTTCTTT | CASLARGRGSEAFF
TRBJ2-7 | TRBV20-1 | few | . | TGCAGTGCTAGCGTTACAGTGCCGTCCTACGAGCAGTACTTC | CSASVTVPSYEQYF
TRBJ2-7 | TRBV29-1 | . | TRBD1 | TGCAGCGTTGGAGGGACAGGGCGCTCCTACGAGCAGTACTTC | CSVGGTGRSYEQYF
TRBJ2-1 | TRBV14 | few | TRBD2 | TGTGCCAGCAGCCAAGATCCCGGGACTAGCGGGGGGGCGTGGAGTGTCCATGAGCAGTTCTTC | CASSQDPGTSGGAWSVHEQFF